One sample yielded the 20 T cell receptor beta chains listed below, sequenced in a study of cytomegalovirus exposure and HLA in healthy donors. The PCR had 60 Vbeta and 13 Jbeta primers. Sequenced by immunoSEQ multiplex PCR; TCRdb stores in-frame clones only, minus some. Altogether hundreds of thousands of clones are present, 80% to 90% being singletons, with the ten largest covering around 3%. Sequencing used PBMCs. The source of these receptors is a man aged 25 to 45 in good health and CMV-seronegative.

The CDR3 DNA follows: TGTGCCAGCAGTGAAGGGATCGGAGCTAACTATGGCTACACCTTC. This codes for CASSEGIGANYGYTF. The rearrangement links TRBV6-1 to TRBJ1-2; D is ambiguous. The CDR3 consists of 15 residues. CDR1 is MNHNS, CDR2 SASEGT, per germline. V lost 1 base, J lost 0 bases, and 9 bases lay in between.

The V call is TRBV6-4, the J call TRBJ1-3, with 7 bases aligning to TRBD1. The CDR3 is made up of 15 amino acids. The germline CDR1 and CDR2 sequences are MRHNA and SNTAGT. The trim removed 6 bases at V and 0 bases at J, leaving 5 bases unmatched. CDR3 DNA: TGTGCCAGCAGCCGGGACAGCGGCTCTGGAAACACCATATATTTT. It translates to CASSRDSGSGNTIYF.

This clone showed up just a few times. The CDR3 loop reads CASSPGVEGNTIYF. The CDR3 DNA sequence: TGCGCCAGCAGCCCAGGGGTTGAAGGAAACACCATATATTTT. The rearrangement uses TRBV5-1 and TRBJ1-3; perhaps TRBD1 as D (6 bases). The CDR3 loop spans 14 amino acids. V was pared by 4 bases and J by 4 bases, with 12 bases between. Germline values: CDR1 SGHRS, CDR2 YFSETQ.

This rearrangement joins TRBV11-2 to TRBJ2-7; 8 bases are shared with TRBD2. J lost 6 bases, V lost 4 bases, and 2 bases had no gene match. Looked up from germline, CDR1 is SGHAT and CDR2 is FQNNGV. This CDR3 is 12 amino acids long. Here the CDR3 DNA reads TGTGCCAGCAGCTCTACTAGCGGCGAGCAGTACTTC. Its protein is CASSSTSGEQYF.

The chain employs TRBV11-3 and TRBJ2-2; possible D gene TRBD1, 6 bases. Germline V gene data show CDR1 as SGHNT and CDR2 as YENEEA. With 5 bases removed from V and 8 bases from J, the gap between germline ends came to 18 bases. This CDR3 spans 15 amino acids. The CDR3 loop reads CASSGYRAQPGELFF. The CDR3 DNA reads TGTGCCAGCAGCGGATACAGGGCCCAACCAGGGGAGCTGTTTTTT.

The CDR3 DNA is TGTGCCAGAACAGGGGGCATTGGGACTGAAGCTTTCTTT. Residues: CARTGGIGTEAFF. The chain uses TRBV2 and TRBJ1-1; 9 bases agree with TRBD1. Germline CDR1 and CDR2: SNHLY and FYNNEI. J was trimmed by 5 bases and V by 9 bases; bases with no gene match: 7. The CDR3 runs 13 residues.

CDR3 nucleotide sequence: TGTGCCAGCAGCTTAGAAGGGGGCCGTGAAAAACTGTTTTTT. Its translation is CASSLEGGREKLFF. The chain is built from TRBV7-9 and TRBJ1-4; 7 bases are shared with TRBD1. Germline V gene lookup returns CDR1 SEHNR and CDR2 FQNEAQ (reference sequence). CDR3 length equals 14 residues. V dropped 1 base and J dropped 7; count of bases not matched to a gene: 3.

This clone was observed once. The chain couples TRBV13 to TRBJ2-2; D not certain. This CDR3 is 13 amino acids long. Trimming stripped 3 bases from V and 7 bases from J, with 9 bases between. The V gene's germline CDR1 is PRHDT and CDR2 FYEKMQ (reference sequence). CDR3 sequence: CASSLEQNGELFF. In DNA form, the CDR3 reads TGTGCCAGCAGCTTGGAACAGAACGGGGAGCTGTTTTTT.

The chain links TRBV19 to TRBJ2-7; 9 bases line up with TRBD1. The germline V gene has CDR1 LNHDA and CDR2 SQIVND (reference sequence). The ends lost 7 bases at V and 1 base at J; junction bases unmatched: 5. This CDR3 spans 14 amino acids. This CDR3 reads CASTRTGVSYEQYF. CDR3 nucleotides: TGTGCCAGTACAAGGACAGGGGTTTCCTACGAGCAGTACTTC.

This rearrangement joins TRBV19 to TRBJ2-7, with 8 bases identical to TRBD1. V dropped 9 bases and J dropped 2; count of bases not matched to a gene: 9. The V gene's germline CDR1 is LNHDA and CDR2 SQIVND (reference sequence). This CDR3 spans 14 amino acids. CDR3 nucleotides: TGTGCCAGCGGCCGAGACAGGGGCGCCTACGAGCAGTACTTC. Its translation is CASGRDRGAYEQYF.

The chain has TRBV7-2 and TRBJ2-7, with 11 nucleotides matching TRBD2. Germline V gene lookup returns CDR1 SGHTA and CDR2 FQGNSA. Trimming cost V 5 bases and J 5 bases; bases outside gene matches: 8. The CDR3 runs 15 residues. The CDR3 is CASSPASGGSHEQYF. CDR3 in DNA: TGTGCCAGCAGCCCCGCTAGCGGGGGGTCCCACGAGCAGTACTTC.

V usage is TRBV28 and J usage is TRBJ1-1; 12 nucleotides agree with TRBD1. Germline CDR1 reads MDHEN; CDR2 reads SYDVKM. The CDR3 spans 15 residues. V was clipped by 2 bases and J by 11 bases; unmatched bases: 9. CDR3 in DNA: TGTGCCAGCAGTTTAAGCCGGGACAGGGGGCTTCTGGCTTTCTTT. It is translated as CASSLSRDRGLLAFF. The variable domain in full, with the rest retrieved from reference TRBV28 and TRBJ1-1, is DVKVTQSSRYLVKRTGEKVFLECVQDMDHENMFWYRQDPGLGLRLIYFSYDVKMKEKGDIPEGYSVSREKKERFSLILESASTNQTSMYLCASSLSRDRGLLAFFGQGTRLTVV.

The chain recombines TRBV6-4 with TRBJ1-1, with 7 bases aligning to TRBD1. J gave up 6 bases and V 6 bases, and 7 bases lay outside the gene matches. From germline, CDR1 is MRHNA and CDR2 SNTAGT. The CDR3 is 13 residues long. The CDR3 spells CASSPTGLAEAFF. The DNA for the CDR3 is TGTGCCAGCAGCCCGACAGGGTTGGCTGAAGCTTTCTTT.

This chain uses TRBV7-9 with TRBJ2-1; D possibly corresponds to TRBD2 (6 bases). V lost 2 bases, J lost 7 bases, and 9 bases lay in between. Germline CDR1 reads SEHNR; CDR2 reads FQNEAQ (reference sequence). The CDR3 loop spans 13 amino acids. CDR3 DNA: TGTGCCAGCAGCTTACCGGGGAGGAATGAGCAGTTCTTC. Amino acid sequence: CASSLPGRNEQFF.

The chain carries TRBV21-1 and TRBJ2-7; the table's D call, TRBD2, was not checked against the DNA. TRBV21-1 constitutes a pseudogene. The CDR3 sequence is 20 residues long. For the CDR3, the DNA is TGTGCCAGCAGCAAAGCGCTGCGTTTAGAGCGGGGGCCTTGCTCCTACGAGCAGTACTTC. It encodes CASSKALRLERGPCSYEQYF.

This chain uses TRBV7-3 with TRBJ1-1, with D possibly being TRBD1 (6 bases). Germline V gene data show CDR1 as SGHTA and CDR2 as FQGTGA. The V gene lost 5 bases and the J gene lost 1 base, with 8 bases spanning the gap. The CDR3 has 13 residues. CDR3 in amino acids: CASSATGNTEAFF. The CDR3 bases are TGTGCCAGCAGCGCGACAGGGAACACTGAAGCTTTCTTT.

V usage is TRBV14 and J usage is TRBJ2-7, with 7 bases lining up with TRBD2. The CDR3 is 15 residues long. The junction had 8 bases not matched to a gene; V was cut back by 4 bases and J by 2 bases. Germline V gene sequence: CDR1 SGHDN, CDR2 FVKESK. The CDR3 DNA sequence: TGTGCCAGCAGCCTCGGCGGGGGATACCCCTACGAGCAGTACTTC. Its protein is CASSLGGGYPYEQYF.

This rearrangement joins TRBV9 to TRBJ1-4, with TRBD1 matching over 10 bases. Per germline, CDR1 SGDLS and CDR2 YYNGEE. J gave up 7 bases and V 3 bases, and 6 bases lay outside the gene matches. The CDR3 has 15 residues. The CDR3 DNA is TGTGCCAGCAGCGCATCCGGGACAGGGGTTGAAAAACTGTTTTTT. It yields the protein CASSASGTGVEKLFF.

The gene calls are TRBV5-1 and TRBJ2-5, with no clear D. Germline-derived CDR1 and CDR2 are SGHRS and YFSETQ. The CDR3 spans 15 residues. Trimming took 7 bases from V and 4 from J, leaving 20 bases between them. CDR3 amino acids: CASRWAQSPRETQYF. The CDR3 coding sequence is TGCGCCAGCCGATGGGCACAGTCCCCAAGAGAGACCCAGTACTTC.

The chain joins TRBV5-6 to TRBJ2-7; maybe TRBD2 (6 bases). The CDR3 has 16 amino acids. V was shortened by 2 bases and J by 2 bases, with 17 bases between the two germline ends. CDR1 and CDR2 from the germline V gene are SGHDT and YYEEEE. CDR3 loop: CASSFGRDFSPYEQYF. The CDR3 region has the DNA TGTGCCAGCAGCTTTGGGCGGGACTTCTCCCCCTACGAGCAGTACTTC.